The T cell receptor beta chain described here comes from a study of cytomegalovirus exposure and HLA in healthy donors (TCRdb year 2017). About the investigation overall: A later analysis indicated that the 120 validation repertoires were generated on the platform also employed for the approximately 690 repertoires of the first cohort. The study aimed to test whether signatures of past pathogen exposure could be identified by cataloging public T cell receptors. The study combined high-throughput TCR immunosequencing, statistical association of individual TCRs with disease status, and machine learning to predict cytomegalovirus infection status. A separate validation cohort of over a hundred different subjects was used in addition to the roughly 700-subject first cohort.

Trimming takes 3 bases from V and 4 bases from J, and the germline ends sit 12 bases apart. From the germline V gene, CDR1 is KGHSH and CDR2 is LQKENI. The CDR3 starts with the cysteine, ends with the phenylalanine, and has 15 residues. The retained sequence is limited to the CDR3, 45 bases, with the frame set at the first base. Library generation was performed with the immunoSEQ multiplex PCR assay. Concerning the study's data processing: A statistical classification framework was built to diagnose cytomegalovirus status from the catalog of TCR beta chain sequences. In TCRdb, the immuneACCESS table is reduced to in-frame sequences with V and J assigned. These tables do not hold every clone; where another copy was compared, an unresolved V gene accounts for under half, and the others remain unexplained. V, J and clone size reflect that table, while D and trimming were determined from the DNA. Recorded for this sample are roughly 90,000 clones; approximately 81% of them occurred a single time. 20% to 25% of the sample lies in the top ten.

Here is what the overall study found, with its caveats: In vitro tests confirmed that a few of the cytomegalovirus-associated TCR beta chains recognize cytomegalovirus antigens. It was suggested by the authors that the approach could potentially be generalized to other disease states and immunological phenotypes. A later analysis found that TCRs clustered in the first cohort also tended to co-occur in the roughly 120 validation repertoires, with just under 95% of cluster scores above 0. In both the original and validation cohorts, the classifier was reported to diagnose cytomegalovirus status with high specificity and sensitivity. In the study, 150 to 200 TCR beta chains were listed as associated with cytomegalovirus. Most TCR sequences were seen in very few donors, while some public TCRs were found in many individuals. A later analysis had no HLA typing for the validation cohort, so co-occurrence there was scored across all 120 or so repertoires.

As concerns this clone: The antigen it recognizes is unknown. There are no base qualities to consult, and no much larger clone falls within one base.

The donors were included in the validation cohort of 130 or so subjects, a group kept apart from the 666-subject first cohort. Source material: PBMCs. The TCR was taken from a man younger than 35 in good health and CMV-seropositive. The chain joins TRBV18 to TRBJ2-2; a weak D assignment points to TRBD1 (5 bases agree). The CDR3 protein sequence reads: CASSPLTQGTGELFF. The DNA sequence is as follows: TGTGCCAGCTCACCCCTCACCCAGGGCACCGGGGAGCTGTTTTTT.